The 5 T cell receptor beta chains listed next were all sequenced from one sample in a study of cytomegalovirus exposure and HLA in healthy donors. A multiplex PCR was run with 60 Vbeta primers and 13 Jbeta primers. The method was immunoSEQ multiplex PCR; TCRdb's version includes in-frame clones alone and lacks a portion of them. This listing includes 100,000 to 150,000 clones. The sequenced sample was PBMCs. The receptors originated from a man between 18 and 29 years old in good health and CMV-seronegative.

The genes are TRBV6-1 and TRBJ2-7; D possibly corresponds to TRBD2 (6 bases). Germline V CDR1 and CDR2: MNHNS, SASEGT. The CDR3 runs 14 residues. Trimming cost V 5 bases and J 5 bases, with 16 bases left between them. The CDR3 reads CASSTGTWADEQYF. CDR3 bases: TGTGCCAGCAGTACCGGGACTTGGGCCGACGAGCAGTACTTC.

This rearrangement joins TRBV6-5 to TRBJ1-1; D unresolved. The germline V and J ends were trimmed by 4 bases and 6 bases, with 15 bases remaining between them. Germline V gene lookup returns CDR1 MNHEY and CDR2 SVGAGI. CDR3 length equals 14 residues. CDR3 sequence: CASSFDPSGPEAFF. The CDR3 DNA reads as TGTGCCAGCAGTTTCGACCCCAGCGGACCTGAAGCTTTCTTT.

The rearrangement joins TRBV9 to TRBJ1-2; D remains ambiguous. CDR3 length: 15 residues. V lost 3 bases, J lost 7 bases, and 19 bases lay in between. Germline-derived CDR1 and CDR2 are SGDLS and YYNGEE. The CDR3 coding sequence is TGTGCCAGCAGCGCTTATCTGGGCCCCACAGCTGGCTACACCTTC. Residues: CASSAYLGPTAGYTF.

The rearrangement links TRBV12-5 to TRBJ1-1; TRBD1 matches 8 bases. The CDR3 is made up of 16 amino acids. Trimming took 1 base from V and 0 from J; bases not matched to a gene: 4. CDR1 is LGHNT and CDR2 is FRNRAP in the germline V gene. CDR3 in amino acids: CASGLGTGPLNTEAFF. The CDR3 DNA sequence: TGTGCTAGTGGTTTGGGGACAGGGCCCCTGAACACTGAAGCTTTCTTT.

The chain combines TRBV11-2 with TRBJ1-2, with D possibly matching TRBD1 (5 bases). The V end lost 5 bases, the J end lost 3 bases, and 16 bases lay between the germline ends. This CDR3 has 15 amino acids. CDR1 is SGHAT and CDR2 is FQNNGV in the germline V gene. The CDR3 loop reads CASSKGVGQDYGYTF. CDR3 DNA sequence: TGTGCCAGCAGCAAAGGGGTAGGGCAGGACTATGGCTACACCTTC.